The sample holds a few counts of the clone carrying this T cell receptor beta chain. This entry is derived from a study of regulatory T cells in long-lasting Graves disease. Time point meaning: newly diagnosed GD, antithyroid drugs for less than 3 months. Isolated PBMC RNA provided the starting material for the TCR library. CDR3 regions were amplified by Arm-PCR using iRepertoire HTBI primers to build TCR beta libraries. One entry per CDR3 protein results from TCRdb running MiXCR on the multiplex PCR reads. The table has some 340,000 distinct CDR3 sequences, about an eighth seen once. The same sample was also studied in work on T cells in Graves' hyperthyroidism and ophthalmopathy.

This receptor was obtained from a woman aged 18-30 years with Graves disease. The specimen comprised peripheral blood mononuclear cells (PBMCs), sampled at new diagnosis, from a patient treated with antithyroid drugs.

In DNA, the CDR3 is TGTGCCAGCAGCTTAGGGGGACAGGGCTGGGTAGGCTACACCTTC. It codes for CASSLGGQGWVGYTF. J is TRBJ1-2 and V is TRBV7-2; TRBD1 aligns across 9 bases. CDR1 and CDR2 (germline): SGHTA, FQGNSA. After removal of 1 base from V and 8 bases from J, the junction contained 8 bases not matched to a gene. This CDR3 is 15 amino acids long.